The 28 T cell receptor beta chains below all came from one sample that was sequenced in a study of vaccination and CD4 T cells after COVID-19. Scientists ran DNA taken from cultured CD4+ T cells through the Oncomine TCR Beta short-read assay for sequencing. TCRdb called the PCR reads again in MiXCR, with one record for every CDR3 protein. The data show roughly 8,200 distinct CDR3 sequences, about 47% seen once. Their antigen targets remain unknown. Treatment defined: roughly nine-day PBMC culture with coronavirus spike peptide pools or control peptides (ViraFEST assay). Sequenced material: CD4+ T cells from blood, cultured in vitro. All receptors come from a human donor who had recovered from COVID-19.

This clonotype came up once. This rearrangement joins TRBV5-1 to TRBJ2-1; D uncertain. The CDR3 has 14 residues. The ends were cut back, 1 base at V and 5 bases at J, with 10 bases in the middle. The germline V gene has CDR1 SGHRS and CDR2 YFSETQ. The CDR3 reads CASSLFGTNNEQFF. CDR3 DNA sequence: TGCGCCAGCAGCTTGTTCGGAACAAACAATGAGCAGTTCTTC.

This clonotype was detected a few times. V usage is TRBV20-1 and J usage is TRBJ2-5; D is unresolved. This CDR3 has 14 amino acids. V lost 5 bases and J lost 2, with 15 bases in between. Germline CDR1 DFQATT, CDR2 SNEGSKA (reference sequence). CDR3 bases: TGCAGTGCTCCCCTAGATTATAGTCAAGAGACCCAGTACTTC. The encoded protein is CSAPLDYSQETQYF.

The chain joins TRBV7-2 to TRBJ2-1, with 11 bases identical to TRBD2. The J call may not be correct, given that the DNA end is closer to TRBJ2-7. CDR1 and CDR2 (germline): SGHTA, FQGNSA. The CDR3 consists of 19 residues. The CDR3 sequence: CASSLASIAGTSGPYEQYF. The CDR3 DNA sequence: TGTGCCAGCAGCTTAGCCTCCATCGCCGGGACTAGCGGCCCCTACGAGCAGTACTTC.

The table lists this clonotype with a few counts. This sequence joins TRBV7-2 and TRBJ2-7; 10 bases are shared with TRBD2. The V gene's germline CDR1 is SGHTA and CDR2 FQGNSA. J lost 7 bases, V lost 1 base, and 10 bases had no gene match. The length of the CDR3 is 16 residues. CDR3 coding DNA: TGTGCCAGCAGCTTAGGACGGCTAGCGGGAGTAAGAGAGCAGTACTTC. The encoded protein is CASSLGRLAGVREQYF.

The chain uses TRBV20-1 and TRBJ2-5; D is perhaps TRBD1 (7 bases). CDR3 length equals 14 residues. CDR1 is DFQATT, CDR2 SNEGSKA, per germline (reference sequence). V dropped 5 bases and J dropped 5 bases, with 18 bases sitting between them. The CDR3, as DNA: TGCAGTGCTCGGAGACAGGGAGGCGCGGAGACCCAGTACTTC. Translating gives CSARRQGGAETQYF.

This clonotype was observed a handful of times. The chain employs TRBV6-2 or TRBV6-3 and TRBJ2-1; D uncertain. The CDR3 length is 13 residues. The V end was cut by 9 bases, the J end by 0 bases, with 9 bases between. CDR1 and CDR2 from the germline V gene are MNHEY and SVGEGT. The CDR3 sequence is CASSRDSYNEQFF. The CDR3 DNA follows: TGTGCCAGTAGTAGAGACTCCTACAATGAGCAGTTCTTC.

The J gene is TRBJ2-7, the V gene TRBV20-1; 8 bases are shared with TRBD1. The junction had 10 bases not matched to a gene; V was cut back by 3 bases and J by 6 bases. The CDR3 extends over 14 amino acids. The germline V gene encodes CDR1 DFQATT and CDR2 SNEGSKA (reference sequence). The CDR3 nucleotides are TGCAGTGCTAGTTTGGGAACAGGGGGGCGCGAGCAGTACTTC. It specifies CSASLGTGGREQYF.

This rearrangement joins TRBV24-1 to TRBJ1-6; D remains ambiguous. The CDR3 runs to 17 residues. Trimming removed 0 bases from V and 0 bases from J, with 8 bases in between. CDR1 KGHDR and CDR2 SFDVKD come from the germline V gene. CDR3 loop: CATSDLRVSSYNSPLHF. The CDR3 coding sequence is TGTGCCACCAGTGATTTGCGGGTCAGCTCCTATAATTCACCCCTCCACTTT.

This chain uses TRBV6-2 or TRBV6-3 with TRBJ2-7; TRBD2 matches 12 bases. V trimming: 6 bases; J trimming: 3 bases; junction bases outside the gene matches: 3. This CDR3 spans 14 amino acids. Germline lookup yields CDR1 MNHEY and CDR2 SVGEGT. This chain's CDR3 is CASRTSGGLYEQYF. In DNA, the CDR3 is TGTGCCAGCAGGACTAGCGGGGGTCTCTACGAGCAGTACTTC.

The chain recombines TRBV30 with TRBJ1-5; 10 nucleotides match TRBD1. The CDR3 has 14 amino acids. The germline CDR1 and CDR2 sequences are GTSNPN and SVGIG (reference sequence). Unmatched junction bases numbered 9, after V lost 5 bases and J lost 8 bases. The CDR3 DNA reads as TGTGCCTGGTCAGAGACAGGGGGCCTGGAGCCCCAGCATTTT. Translation: CAWSETGGLEPQHF.

The gene calls are TRBV20-1 and TRBJ2-1, with D tentatively TRBD1 or TRBD2 (5 bases each). Per germline, CDR1 DFQATT and CDR2 SNEGSKA (reference sequence). V was trimmed by 5 bases and J by 12 bases, leaving 14 bases between them. This CDR3 has 11 amino acids. The CDR3, as DNA: TGCAGTGCTCGGGACCCCCTGGGGCAGTTCTTC. It encodes CSARDPLGQFF.

CDR3 in DNA: TGTGCCAGCAGTTACACCAGCGGAAATGAAAAACTGTTTTTT. Residues: CASSYTSGNEKLFF. The J gene is TRBJ1-4, the V gene TRBV6-5; the D is unclear. The V end was cut by 2 bases, the J end by 5 bases, with 9 bases between. This CDR3 is 14 amino acids long. Germline V gene data show CDR1 as MNHEY and CDR2 as SVGAGI.

The chain recombines TRBV6-4 with TRBJ1-1; TRBD1 is a possible D gene (5 bases). This CDR3 spans 17 amino acids. Looked up from germline, CDR1 is MRHNA and CDR2 is SNTAGT. V shed 7 bases and J shed 2 bases, with 23 bases lying between them. CDR3 region: CASTQQRNATANTEAFF. The CDR3 nucleotides read TGTGCCAGCACCCAACAAAGGAACGCGACAGCAAACACTGAAGCTTTCTTT.

The chain is built from TRBV6-1 and TRBJ2-1, with D uncertain. Germline V lookup: CDR1 MNHNS, CDR2 SASEGT. Trimming cost V 5 bases and J 0 bases, with 5 bases left between them. This CDR3 contains 13 residues. In DNA form, the CDR3 reads TGTGCCAGCAGTCCCGACTCCTACAATGAGCAGTTCTTC. Translated: CASSPDSYNEQFF.

This clonotype appeared a few times. This chain connects TRBV20-1 to TRBJ1-2; a possible D gene is TRBD1 (6 bases). Trimming left V 5 bases short and J 4 bases short, with 11 bases between. Germline CDR1 is DFQATT and CDR2 is SNEGSKA (reference sequence). CDR3 size: 12 residues. CDR3 in amino acids: CSAYTGFYGYTF. The DNA of the CDR3 is TGCAGTGCTTACACAGGGTTCTATGGCTACACCTTC.

The chain recombines TRBV6-1 with TRBJ2-7; TRBD2 agrees at 8 bases. The J segment lost 9 bases and the V segment lost 5 bases, leaving 6 bases of the junction unmatched. Germline CDR1 reads MNHNS; CDR2 reads SASEGT. There are 12 residues in the CDR3. The CDR3: CASSPVAGLQYF. The CDR3 DNA sequence: TGTGCCAGCAGTCCCGTAGCGGGATTGCAGTACTTC.

This clonotype was detected a few times. The J gene is TRBJ1-5, the V gene TRBV12-3 or TRBV12-4, with 10 bases aligning to TRBD1. V gave up 6 bases and J gave up 6 bases; unmatched junction bases: 8. The CDR3 sequence is 15 residues long. For the CDR3, the DNA is TGTGCCAGCAGATATGGACAGGGGGTAAGTCAGCCCCAGCATTTT. Residues: CASRYGQGVSQPQHF.

V is TRBV20-1 and J is TRBJ2-2, with a weak D call TRBD2 (5 bases). Germline V CDR1 and CDR2: DFQATT, SNEGSKA (reference sequence). Trimming took 6 bases from V and 1 from J, leaving 18 bases between them. CDR3 length: 16 amino acids. The CDR3: CSARTLAGGNTGELFF. CDR3 DNA: TGCAGTGCGAGGACCCTGGCAGGAGGGAACACCGGGGAGCTGTTTTTT.

The chain links TRBV6-1 to TRBJ1-1, with D possibly being TRBD1 (5 bases). CDR1 and CDR2 (germline): MNHNS, SASEGT. V lost 6 bases to trimming and J lost 4 bases, with 15 bases between them. The CDR3 is made up of 14 amino acids. DNA of the CDR3: TGTGCCAGCAGCGCCTCCTCGGGGGGCACTGAAGCTTTCTTT. Residues: CASSASSGGTEAFF.

The sample holds a few counts of this clonotype. V gene TRBV6-1 combines with J gene TRBJ1-2; D is ambiguous. Germline loops: CDR1 MNHNS, CDR2 SASEGT. The length of the CDR3 is 15 residues. The V end lost 1 base, the J end lost 3 bases, and 12 bases lay between the germline ends. The CDR3 spells CASSEEAGLYYGYTF. The CDR3 bases are TGTGCCAGCAGTGAAGAGGCAGGTCTTTACTATGGCTACACCTTC.

This rearrangement joins TRBV2 to TRBJ2-1; 11 nucleotides align to TRBD2. Germline V gene sequence: CDR1 SNHLY, CDR2 FYNNEI. With 5 bases clipped from V and 5 bases from J, the junction kept 2 bases outside the gene matches. CDR3 length equals 14 residues. CDR3 amino acids: CASSLAGGNNEQFF. DNA for the CDR3: TGTGCCAGCAGTTTAGCGGGGGGGAACAATGAGCAGTTCTTC.

This clonotype was observed a few times. This sequence joins TRBV2 and TRBJ1-1; D ambiguous. CDR1 is SNHLY and CDR2 is FYNNEI in the germline V gene. The CDR3 totals 15 residues. Trimming stripped 3 bases from V and 2 bases from J, with 13 bases between. CDR3 in DNA: TGTGCCAGCAGTGACCCGCAGGCGGGTAACACTGAAGCTTTCTTT. This translates into CASSDPQAGNTEAFF.

V is TRBV6-1 and J is TRBJ1-2; tentative D call: TRBD1 (6 bases). In germline, CDR1 is MNHNS, CDR2 SASEGT. The V gene lost 5 bases and the J gene lost 5 bases, with 9 bases spanning the gap. The CDR3 contains 12 residues. This CDR3 is CASSPRGYGYTF. The CDR3 DNA sequence: TGTGCCAGCAGTCCCAGGGGTTATGGCTACACCTTC.

This chain connects TRBV30 to TRBJ1-2; D may be TRBD1 (5 bases). Trimming removed 4 bases from V and 8 bases from J, with 11 bases in between. The CDR3 is made up of 11 amino acids. From germline, CDR1 is GTSNPN and CDR2 SVGIG (reference sequence). CDR3 amino acids: CAWTEEGGYTF. The CDR3 nucleotides read TGTGCCTGGACTGAGGAGGGGGGCTACACCTTC. The full variable domain, its missing parts supplied by reference TRBV30 and TRBJ1-2, is SQTIHQWPATLVQPVGSPLSLECTVEGTSNPNLYWYRQAAGRGLQLLFYSVGIGQISSEVPQNLSASRPQDRQFILSSKKLLLSDSGFYLCAWTEEGGYTFGSGTRLTVV.

This clonotype has a handful of counts. The rearrangement links TRBV19 to TRBJ1-6; D is perhaps TRBD1 (5 bases). The V and J ends lost 3 bases and 6 bases respectively, with 6 bases between them. The CDR3 is made up of 13 amino acids. CDR1 is LNHDA, CDR2 SQIVND, per germline (reference sequence). This CDR3 is CASSIGGNSPLHF. The DNA for the CDR3 is TGTGCCAGTAGTATTGGGGGTAATTCACCCCTCCACTTT.

As to this clonotype: One end of the junction is discordant with germline, which a read error may explain. The chain combines TRBV7-2 with TRBJ1-3; possible D gene TRBD1, 5 bases. The length of the CDR3 is 16 residues. The germline CDR1 and CDR2 sequences are SGHTA and FQGNSA. CDR3 DNA: TGTGCCAGCAACTTAGCCAGGGTAGGCTCTGGAAACACCATATATTTT. Amino acids: CASNLARVGSGNTIYF. Supplemented by reference TRBV7-2 and TRBJ1-3, the full variable domain reads GAGVSQSPSNKVTEKGKDVELRCDPISGHTALYWYRQSLGQGLEFLIYFQGNSAPDKSGLPSDRFSAERTGGSVSTLTIQRTQQEDSAVYLCASNLARVGSGNTIYFGEGSWLTVV.

Only a few counts were recorded for this clonotype. The gene calls are TRBV27 and TRBJ1-2; D is unresolved. The V end was cut by 8 bases, the J end by 3 bases, with 22 bases between. This CDR3 has 16 amino acids. Germline CDR1 is MNHEY and CDR2 is SMNVEV (reference sequence). CDR3 region: CASGRPPGRRYYGYTF. The CDR3 region has the DNA TGTGCCAGCGGTCGGCCCCCGGGAAGAAGGTACTATGGCTACACCTTC.

CDR3 sequence reads: CASGSNSYGYTF. The CDR3 coding sequence is TGTGCCAGCGGATCTAACTCCTATGGCTACACCTTC. This chain uses TRBV11-3 with TRBJ1-2; no definite D call. The V end lost 8 bases, the J end lost 4 bases, and 11 bases lay between the germline ends. The CDR3 has 12 residues. Germline V lookup: CDR1 SGHNT, CDR2 YENEEA.